The 20 T cell receptor beta chains in this list originate from one sample, sequenced in a study of Ad26.COV2.S vaccination and SARS-CoV-2 variants. The data were produced by immunoSEQ multiplex PCR, yet TCRdb's version contains in-frame clones alone and is incomplete. The table lists a few hundred thousand clones, roughly 90% of them singletons. Stated treatment: some 20 received Ad26.COV2.S at low or high dose, single or two shots; about 5 received placebo; per-sample allocation not given. All samples were drawn on day 63, counting from the first vaccine or placebo injection. Specimen: peripheral blood, collected in a trial of Ad26.COV2.S vaccine versus placebo. The receptors originated from a person between 18 and 60 years old who received the Ad26.COV2.S COVID-19 vaccine or a placebo.

This sequence joins TRBV2 and TRBJ2-2, with 11 bases aligning to TRBD2. The germline V gene encodes CDR1 SNHLY and CDR2 FYNNEI. CDR3 size: 16 residues. V lost 6 bases to trimming and J lost 2 bases; unmatched junction nucleotides: 5. The CDR3 is CASRGSGGANTGELFF. DNA of the CDR3: TGTGCCAGCAGGGGTAGCGGGGGGGCTAACACCGGGGAGCTGTTTTTT.

This chain connects TRBV6-1 to TRBJ1-5, with D uncertain. Trimming removed 1 base at V and 0 bases at J, with 13 bases between. The CDR3 spans 17 residues. Germline loops: CDR1 MNHNS, CDR2 SASEGT. The CDR3 sequence is CASSEVKGSSSNQPQHF. The CDR3 DNA sequence: TGTGCCAGCAGTGAAGTGAAAGGGTCTTCTAGCAATCAGCCCCAGCATTTT.

This clone was seen only a few times. The chain has TRBV2 and TRBJ1-1; 7 nucleotides line up with TRBD1. Trimming took 5 bases from V and 4 from J; bases not matched to a gene: 7. This CDR3 spans 14 amino acids. Germline-derived CDR1 and CDR2 are SNHLY and FYNNEI. CDR3 residues: CASSSYRGSTEAFF. CDR3 DNA sequence: TGTGCCAGCAGTTCATACAGGGGCAGCACTGAAGCTTTCTTT. The complete variable domain, with remaining parts taken from reference TRBV2 and TRBJ1-1, reads EPEVTQTPSHQVTQMGQEVILRCVPISNHLYFYWYRQILGQKVEFLVSFYNNEISEKSEIFDDQFSVERPDGSNFTLKIRSTKLEDSAMYFCASSSYRGSTEAFFGQGTRLTVV.

This clone was detected only once. The V call is TRBV2, the J call TRBJ2-3, with 7 bases identical to TRBD2. V gave up 2 bases and J gave up 4 bases; unmatched junction bases: 9. CDR1 and CDR2 from the germline V gene are SNHLY and FYNNEI. The CDR3 has 16 amino acids. Written as DNA, the CDR3 is TGTGCCAGCAGTGAAAAGTTGACTAGCCCCCCAGATACGCAGTATTTT. Its protein product is CASSEKLTSPPDTQYF. Variable domain in full (rest from reference TRBV2 and TRBJ2-3): EPEVTQTPSHQVTQMGQEVILRCVPISNHLYFYWYRQILGQKVEFLVSFYNNEISEKSEIFDDQFSVERPDGSNFTLKIRSTKLEDSAMYFCASSEKLTSPPDTQYFGPGTRLTVL.

This clone has at least ten counts. One end of the junction fails to match germline, which may point to a read error. This chain joins TRBV9 and TRBJ2-2; tentative D call: TRBD1 (6 bases). The CDR3 is 14 residues long. The germline V gene encodes CDR1 SGDLS and CDR2 YYNGEE. CDR3 nucleotides: TGTGCCAGCAGCATCGGACAGAACGCCGGGGAGCTGTTTTTT. Encoded protein: CASSIGQNAGELFF.

This sequence joins TRBV7-2 and TRBJ2-1; 8 positions match TRBD2. With 3 bases clipped from V and 6 bases from J, the junction kept 7 bases outside the gene matches. The CDR3 spans 15 residues. The V gene's germline CDR1 is SGHTA and CDR2 FQGNSA. The CDR3 sequence is CASSLGGGRPNEQFF. The CDR3, as DNA: TGTGCCAGCAGCTTGGGCGGGGGGAGACCCAATGAGCAGTTCTTC.

The chain uses TRBV30 and TRBJ2-7, with a tentative D call TRBD1 (6 bases). The germline V gene encodes CDR1 GTSNPN and CDR2 SVGIG (reference sequence). The CDR3 is made up of 19 amino acids. The V end lost 0 bases, the J end lost 5 bases, and 29 bases lay between the germline ends. For the CDR3, the DNA is TGTGCCTGGAGTGTATTTGGGGTCCGGGCAGGGGCCCCCGTCGACGAGCAGTACTTC. It yields the protein CAWSVFGVRAGAPVDEQYF.

The chain links TRBV4-3 to TRBJ2-2; D is uncertain. V lost 0 bases, J lost 2 bases, and 7 bases lay in between. Germline-derived CDR1 and CDR2 are LGHNA and YSLEER. The length of the CDR3 is 15 residues. Here the CDR3 reads CASSQDLINTGELFF. The DNA of the CDR3 is TGCGCCAGCAGCCAAGATCTGATCAACACCGGGGAGCTGTTTTTT.

V gene TRBV7-9 combines with J gene TRBJ1-5; D ambiguous. In germline, CDR1 is SEHNR, CDR2 FQNEAQ (reference sequence). V gave up 2 bases and J gave up 6 bases, with 8 bases separating them. There are 13 residues in the CDR3. The CDR3 coding sequence is TGTGCCAGCAGCTTAATTTTAGGTCAGCCCCAGCATTTT. Protein sequence: CASSLILGQPQHF.

The chain uses TRBV6-1 and TRBJ1-3; no clear D gene. Trimming removed 1 base at V and 8 bases at J, with 3 bases between. Germline CDR1 reads MNHNS; CDR2 reads SASEGT. The CDR3 length is 11 residues. Here the CDR3 reads CASSEVDTIYF. CDR3 nucleotides: TGTGCCAGCAGTGAAGTGGACACCATATATTTT.

The chain joins TRBV5-6 to TRBJ1-4, with no clear D. V was clipped by 4 bases and J by 4 bases, with 23 bases between them. The CDR3 has 18 residues. Germline V gene lookup returns CDR1 SGHDT and CDR2 YYEEEE. This chain's CDR3 is CASSLSLSWALGNEKLFF. CDR3 nucleotides: TGTGCCAGCAGCCTCAGCCTTTCCTGGGCTTTGGGTAATGAAAAACTGTTTTTT.

This chain joins TRBV27 and TRBJ1-1; a weak D match, TRBD1 (5 bases). This CDR3 comprises 14 residues. CDR1 and CDR2 (germline): MNHEY, SMNVEV (reference sequence). V lost 3 bases and J 5 bases, leaving 13 bases between the germline ends. The CDR3 loop reads CASSFFGGETEAFF. DNA of the CDR3: TGTGCCAGCAGTTTTTTCGGGGGAGAGACTGAAGCTTTCTTT.

The rearrangement links TRBV7-9 to TRBJ1-3; D is uncertain. CDR3 size: 13 residues. Germline assignment: CDR1 SEHNR and CDR2 FQNEAQ (reference sequence). The V end lost 5 bases, the J end lost 4 bases, and 9 bases lay between the germline ends. In nucleotides, the CDR3 is TGTGCCAGCAGCCCCCATGGGGGAAACACCATATATTTT. This sequence encodes CASSPHGGNTIYF.

This chain links TRBV19 with TRBJ1-6; possible D gene TRBD1, 6 bases. CDR1 is LNHDA, CDR2 SQIVND, per germline (reference sequence). CDR3 size: 14 residues. V dropped 6 bases and J dropped 9 bases, with 15 bases sitting between them. The CDR3 DNA is TGTGCCAGTAGGGCCGGCCAGGGGCCTTCACCCCTCCACTTT. Encoded protein: CASRAGQGPSPLHF.

The chain employs TRBV9 and TRBJ2-5; D might be TRBD1 or TRBD2, each matching 5 bases. The germline V and J ends were trimmed by 0 bases and 7 bases, with 16 bases remaining between them. The length of the CDR3 is 15 residues. The V gene's germline CDR1 is SGDLS and CDR2 YYNGEE. The chain's CDR3 is CASSVVGTDGGTQYF. The CDR3 nucleotides read TGTGCCAGCAGCGTAGTGGGCACCGATGGGGGGACCCAGTACTTC. The complete variable domain, with remaining parts taken from reference TRBV9 and TRBJ2-5, reads DSGVTQTPKHLITATGQRVTLRCSPRSGDLSVYWYQQSLDQGLQFLIQYYNGEERAKGNILERFSAQQFPDLHSELNLSSLELGDSALYFCASSVVGTDGGTQYFGPGTRLLVL.

DNA of the CDR3: TGTGCCAGCAGCTTTCTCCCACCAGGGGATGAGCAGTTCTTC. It is translated as CASSFLPPGDEQFF. The genes are TRBV5-5 and TRBJ2-1; D might be TRBD1 (6 bases). This CDR3 contains 14 residues. Trimming removed 2 bases at V and 8 bases at J, with 14 bases between. Germline CDR1 and CDR2: SGHKS and YYEKEE (reference sequence). Drawing the rest from reference TRBV5-5 and TRBJ2-1, the complete variable domain is DAGVTQSPTHLIKTRGQQVTLRCSPISGHKSVSWYQQVLGQGPQFIFQYYEKEERGRGNFPDRFSARQFPNYSSELNVNALLLGDSALYLCASSFLPPGDEQFFGPGTRLTVL.

This chain joins TRBV4-3 and TRBJ1-2, with D perhaps TRBD1 (6 bases). The CDR3 spans 15 residues. From germline, CDR1 is LGHNA and CDR2 YSLEER. V lost 2 bases and J 6 bases, leaving 16 bases between the germline ends. DNA for the CDR3: TGCGCCAGCAGCCAAAACAGGGTAAACGGGCATGGCTACACCTTC. Encoded protein: CASSQNRVNGHGYTF.

The J gene is TRBJ2-3, the V gene TRBV7-9, with TRBD2 identical over 7 bases. The V gene end was trimmed by 5 bases and the J gene end by 2 bases; junction bases not matched to a gene: 16. This CDR3 spans 18 amino acids. CDR1 and CDR2 from the germline V gene are SEHNR and FQNEAQ (reference sequence). The CDR3 spells CASSPGNYRGVSTDTQYF. CDR3 DNA sequence: TGTGCCAGCAGCCCGGGGAACTATCGGGGGGTATCCACAGATACGCAGTATTTT. Full variable domain (outside the CDR3, taken from reference TRBV7-9 and TRBJ2-3): DTGVSQNPRHKITKRGQNVTFRCDPISEHNRLYWYRQTLGQGPEFLTYFQNEAQLEKSRLLSDRFSAERPKGSFSTLEIQRTEQGDSAMYLCASSPGNYRGVSTDTQYFGPGTRLTVL.

The V gene is TRBV2, the J gene TRBJ2-5, with D unresolved. The CDR3 has 14 residues. Looked up from germline, CDR1 is SNHLY and CDR2 is FYNNEI. Trimming shortened V by 3 bases and J by 4 bases, and 12 bases separated the two germline ends. The CDR3 protein is CASSDPKRPETQYF. DNA for the CDR3: TGTGCCAGCAGTGACCCGAAGAGGCCAGAGACCCAGTACTTC.

The chain joins TRBV4-3 to TRBJ1-1; no firm D call. Germline CDR1 and CDR2: LGHNA and YSLEER. V was shortened by 1 base and J by 3 bases, with 15 bases between the two germline ends. There are 16 residues in the CDR3. CDR3: CASSQAPDGRDTEAFF. Written as DNA, the CDR3 is TGCGCCAGCAGCCAAGCTCCCGACGGGAGGGACACTGAAGCTTTCTTT.